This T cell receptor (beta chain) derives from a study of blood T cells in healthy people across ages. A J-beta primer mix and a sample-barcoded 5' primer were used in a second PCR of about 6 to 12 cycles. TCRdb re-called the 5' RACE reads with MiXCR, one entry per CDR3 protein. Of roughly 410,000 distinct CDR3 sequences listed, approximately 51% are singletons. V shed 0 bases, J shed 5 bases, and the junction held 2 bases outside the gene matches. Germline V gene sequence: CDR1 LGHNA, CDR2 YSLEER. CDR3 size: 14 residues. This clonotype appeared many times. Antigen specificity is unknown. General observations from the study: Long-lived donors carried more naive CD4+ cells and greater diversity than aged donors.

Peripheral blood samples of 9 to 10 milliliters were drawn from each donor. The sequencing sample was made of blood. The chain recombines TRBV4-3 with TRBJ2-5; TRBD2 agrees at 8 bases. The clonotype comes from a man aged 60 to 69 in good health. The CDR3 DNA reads TGCGCCAGCAGCCAAGATGGCGGGAGGGAGACCCAGTACTTC. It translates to CASSQDGGRETQYF.